The text below deals with one T cell receptor (beta chain). V lost 0 bases, J lost 5 bases, and 13 bases lay in between. The germline V gene encodes CDR1 MNHEY and CDR2 SVGAGI. CDR3 length: 15 amino acids. This record belongs to a study of glioma-infiltrating T cells after dendritic cell vaccination. About the research overall: Patients received autologous tumor lysate-pulsed dendritic cell vaccination between about 2002 and 2013.

Time point defined: after dendritic cell vaccination, including at tumor progression/relapse. Some clones are missing from TCRdb's copy, which holds only in-frame ones; the method was immunoSEQ multiplex PCR. The table lists roughly 60,000 clones, 86% of them singletons, with roughly 10% in the top ten. V and J are TRBV6-5 and TRBJ2-5; D is possibly TRBD2 (5 bases). The sequenced sample was blood, obtained after dendritic cell vaccination. The receptor was isolated from a human donor with glioblastoma. CDR3: CASSYSFSGWETQYF. As DNA, the CDR3 is TGTGCCAGCAGTTACTCTTTTTCGGGGTGGGAGACCCAGTACTTC.